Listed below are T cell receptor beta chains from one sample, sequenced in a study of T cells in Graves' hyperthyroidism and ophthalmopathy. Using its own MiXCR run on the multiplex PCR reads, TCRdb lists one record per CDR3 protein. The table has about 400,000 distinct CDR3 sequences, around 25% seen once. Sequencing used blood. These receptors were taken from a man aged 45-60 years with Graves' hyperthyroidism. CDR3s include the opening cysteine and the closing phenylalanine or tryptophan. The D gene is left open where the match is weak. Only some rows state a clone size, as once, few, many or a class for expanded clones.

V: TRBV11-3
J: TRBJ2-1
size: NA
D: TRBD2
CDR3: CASSLQGDGTSGLLDYNEQFF

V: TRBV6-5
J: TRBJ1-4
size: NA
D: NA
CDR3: CASSYSRENEKLFF

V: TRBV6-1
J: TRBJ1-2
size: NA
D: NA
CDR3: CASSPYGGAGYGYTF

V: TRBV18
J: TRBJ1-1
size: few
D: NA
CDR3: CASSPGSESEAFF

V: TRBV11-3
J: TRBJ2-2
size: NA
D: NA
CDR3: CASSFAGSTGELFF

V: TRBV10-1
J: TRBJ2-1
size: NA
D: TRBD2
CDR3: CASSDPSGGYNEQFF

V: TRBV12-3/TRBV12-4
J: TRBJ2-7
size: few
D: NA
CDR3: CASSFGSFPLYEQYF

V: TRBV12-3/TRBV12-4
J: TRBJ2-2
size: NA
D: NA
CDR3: CASSLFRGAGELFF

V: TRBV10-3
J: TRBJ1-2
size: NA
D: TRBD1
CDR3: CAISGLGTGKGYTF

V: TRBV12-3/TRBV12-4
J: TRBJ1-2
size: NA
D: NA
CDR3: CASSWTMGGGYYGYTF

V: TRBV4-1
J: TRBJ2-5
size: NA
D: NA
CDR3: CASSQGDFQETQYF

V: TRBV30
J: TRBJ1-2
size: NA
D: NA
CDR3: CAWSPGPNNYGYTF

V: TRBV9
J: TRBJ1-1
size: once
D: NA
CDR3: CASSKTTNTEAFF

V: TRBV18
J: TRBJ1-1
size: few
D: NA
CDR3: CANSQYSGGNTEAFF

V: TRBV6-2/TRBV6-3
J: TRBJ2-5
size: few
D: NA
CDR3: CASRRGVVRGETQYF

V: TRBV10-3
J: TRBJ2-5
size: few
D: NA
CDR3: CAISEGILQYF

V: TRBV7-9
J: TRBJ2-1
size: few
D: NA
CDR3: CASSSNREWEQFF

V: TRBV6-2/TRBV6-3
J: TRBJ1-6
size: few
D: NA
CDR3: CASSLYGSSYNSPLHF

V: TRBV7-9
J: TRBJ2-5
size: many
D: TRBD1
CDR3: CASSLLRTGAVETQYF

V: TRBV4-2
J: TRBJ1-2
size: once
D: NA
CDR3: CASSGQDGSYGYTF

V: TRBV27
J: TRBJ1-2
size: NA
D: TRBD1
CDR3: CASAETGDGPNYGYTF

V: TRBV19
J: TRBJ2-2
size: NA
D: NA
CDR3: CASSAGGWNTGELFF

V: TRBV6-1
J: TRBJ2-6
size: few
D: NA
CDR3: CASSLRWGQGGISGANVLTF

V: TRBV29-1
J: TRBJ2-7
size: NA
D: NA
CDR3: CSVEVQGYEQYF

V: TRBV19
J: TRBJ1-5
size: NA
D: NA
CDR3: CASSPSVLSNQPQHF

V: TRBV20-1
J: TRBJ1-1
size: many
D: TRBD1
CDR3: CSAPRPGQGRGYGNTEAFF

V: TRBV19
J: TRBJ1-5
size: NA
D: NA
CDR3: CASTPGQSNNQPQHF

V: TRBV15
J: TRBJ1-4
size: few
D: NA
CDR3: CATSGSGAGEKLFF

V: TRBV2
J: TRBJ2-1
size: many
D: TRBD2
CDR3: CASSGLAGPSGEQFF

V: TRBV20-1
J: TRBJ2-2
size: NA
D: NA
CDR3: CSARRQGSGELFF

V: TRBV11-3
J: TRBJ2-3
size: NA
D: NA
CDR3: CASSASRGSNTQYF

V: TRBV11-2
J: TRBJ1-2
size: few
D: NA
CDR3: CASSSLAGPYGYTF

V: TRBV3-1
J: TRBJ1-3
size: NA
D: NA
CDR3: CASTTTPGNTIYF

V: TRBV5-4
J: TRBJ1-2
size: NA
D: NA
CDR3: CASTSPAGRGYGYTF

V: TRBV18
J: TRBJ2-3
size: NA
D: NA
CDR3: CASSPRAGATADTQYF

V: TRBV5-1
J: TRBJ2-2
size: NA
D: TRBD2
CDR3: CASRGLAENTGELFF

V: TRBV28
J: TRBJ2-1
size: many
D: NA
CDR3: CASSLFGYNEQFF

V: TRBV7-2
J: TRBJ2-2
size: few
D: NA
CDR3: CASSLAVRQTGELFF

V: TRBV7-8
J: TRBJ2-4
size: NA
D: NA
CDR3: CASSPTGLAKNIQYF

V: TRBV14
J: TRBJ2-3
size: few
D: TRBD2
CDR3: CASSRSSGTRDTQYF

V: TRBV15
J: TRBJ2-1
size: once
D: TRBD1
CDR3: CATSRVEQGAVSSYNEQFF

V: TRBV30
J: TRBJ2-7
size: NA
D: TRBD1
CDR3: CAWSVGQGGYEQYF

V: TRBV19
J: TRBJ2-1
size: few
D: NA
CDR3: CASKGQGMRGTYNEQFF

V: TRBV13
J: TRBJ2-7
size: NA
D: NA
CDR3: CASSQRGLADEQYF

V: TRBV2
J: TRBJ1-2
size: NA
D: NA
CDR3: CASRAGTTNYGYTF